The 15 T cell receptor beta chains below were found in one sample sequenced in a study of sequential checkpoint blockade in melanoma. The treatment here: randomized to nivolumab then ipilimumab (arm A) or the reverse (arm B). Here immunoSEQ multiplex PCR was the method, and the copy in TCRdb shows in-frame clones only, minus some. The sample lists 25,000 to 35,000 clones; roughly 81% were seen once. Sequenced here: CD8+ T cells sorted from blood (inferred from file names), sampled from a patient given nivolumab and ipilimumab in sequence. These receptor sequences come from a human donor with melanoma.

This chain joins TRBV19 and TRBJ1-1; D uncertain. Between the trimmed V and J ends, which lost 10 bases and 7 bases, there was a span of 13 bases. This CDR3 is 11 amino acids long. Germline V gives CDR1 LNHDA, CDR2 SQIVND (reference sequence). CDR3 sequence (DNA): TGTGCCACCGAGGAGAATAGTGAAGCTTTCTTT. It codes for CATEENSEAFF.

This clone was recorded only once. CDR3 in amino acids: CASSQDYPRTSGRSEQYF. CDR3 DNA sequence: TGCGCCAGCAGCCAAGATTACCCTCGGACTAGCGGGAGAAGCGAGCAGTACTTC. The chain is built from TRBV4-3 and TRBJ2-7, with 13 bases aligning to TRBD2. The germline CDR1 and CDR2 sequences are LGHNA and YSLEER. The CDR3 has 18 amino acids. J gave up 6 bases and V 0 bases, and 11 bases lay outside the gene matches.

V and J are TRBV11-3 and TRBJ1-2; no clear D gene. The ends were cut back, 2 bases at V and 3 bases at J, with 16 bases in the middle. This CDR3 spans 16 amino acids. In germline, CDR1 is SGHNT, CDR2 YENEEA. CDR3 nucleotide sequence: TGTGCCAGCAGCTTATACAAGGGAGGGCGACACTATGGCTACACCTTC. Translated: CASSLYKGGRHYGYTF.

The chain is built from TRBV4-3 and TRBJ2-7, with D unclear. Per germline, CDR1 LGHNA and CDR2 YSLEER. V lost 0 bases to trimming and J lost 2 bases, with 11 bases between them. The CDR3 spans 15 residues. DNA for the CDR3: TGCGCCAGCAGCCAAGAGCCGGGTCGGACCTACGAGCAGTACTTC. This gives the protein CASSQEPGRTYEQYF.

The chain carries TRBV6-5 and TRBJ2-5, with 11 bases lining up with TRBD1. The J call could be wrong; TRBJ2-7 is a better fit for the DNA end. Germline V lookup: CDR1 MNHEY, CDR2 SVGAGI. The length of the CDR3 is 16 residues. Here the CDR3 DNA reads TGTGCCAGCAGTTACTCCGGGACAGGGGGCTCCTACGAGCAGTACTTC. Translation gives CASSYSGTGGSYEQYF.

This clone has just a few counts. The rearrangement links TRBV5-1 to TRBJ1-1, with 9 bases that match TRBD1. Losses at the gene ends were 5 bases for V and 1 base for J; bases not matched to a gene: 9. The CDR3 extends over 16 amino acids. Per the germline V gene, CDR1 is SGHRS and CDR2 is YFSETQ. CDR3 coding DNA: TGCGCCAGCAGTCGGGGACAGGGCCGGGGGAACACTGAAGCTTTCTTT. Amino acid sequence: CASSRGQGRGNTEAFF.

The table lists this clone with a count of one. V usage is TRBV10-3 and J usage is TRBJ2-7; D not certain. Germline V gene sequence: CDR1 ENHRY, CDR2 SYGVKD. V shed 6 bases and J shed 0 bases, with 9 bases lying between them. This CDR3 has 13 amino acids. CDR3 residues: CAISATDSYEQYF. In nucleotides, the CDR3 is TGTGCCATCAGCGCCACAGACTCCTACGAGCAGTACTTC.

This rearrangement joins TRBV4-2 to TRBJ2-6; 10 nucleotides align to TRBD1. Germline V gives CDR1 LGHNA, CDR2 YNFKEQ. CDR3 length equals 18 residues. J gave up 2 bases and V 4 bases, and 8 bases lay outside the gene matches. The DNA of the CDR3 is TGTGCCAGCAGCCTCCGGGGACAGGGGAGAGCTGGGGCCAACGTCCTGACTTTC. It yields the protein CASSLRGQGRAGANVLTF.

The chain is built from TRBV6-6 and TRBJ2-2; possible D gene TRBD1, 5 bases. This CDR3 has 14 residues. V was clipped by 2 bases and J by 7 bases, with 11 bases between them. The germline gives CDR1 MNHNY, CDR2 SVGAGI (reference sequence). CDR3 residues: CASSYGVTGGELFF. The CDR3 DNA is TGTGCCAGCAGTTACGGGGTTACAGGCGGGGAGCTGTTTTTT.

A few counts support this clone. The chain joins TRBV6-5 to TRBJ2-7; 7 positions match TRBD1. The CDR3 sequence is 13 residues long. Germline CDR1 and CDR2: MNHEY and SVGAGI. Trimming took 8 bases from V and 1 from J; bases not matched to a gene: 5. The CDR3 region is CASAGTASYEQYF. The CDR3 DNA reads as TGTGCCAGCGCCGGGACAGCTTCCTACGAGCAGTACTTC.

This clone is medium-sized. The chain employs TRBV7-6 and TRBJ1-5; D is perhaps TRBD1 (5 bases). CDR1 SGHVS and CDR2 FNYEAQ come from the germline V gene. V lost 2 bases to trimming and J lost 6 bases, with 14 bases between them. The CDR3 consists of 15 residues. This CDR3 is CASSLIARVGQPQHF. The CDR3 DNA reads as TGTGCCAGCAGCTTAATTGCCAGGGTTGGTCAGCCCCAGCATTTT.

This clone rates as medium-sized. The rearrangement uses TRBV6-5 and TRBJ1-2, with TRBD1 matching 11 bases. Trimming removed 2 bases from V and 5 bases from J; junction bases left unmatched: 4. The V gene's germline CDR1 is MNHEY and CDR2 SVGAGI. The CDR3 has 15 residues. The CDR3 DNA reads as TGTGCCAGCAGTTACGGACAGGGGGCGGGGTATGGCTACACCTTC. Translation: CASSYGQGAGYGYTF.

The rearrangement uses TRBV14 and TRBJ2-5, with 9 bases that match TRBD1. Germline CDR1 reads SGHDN; CDR2 reads FVKESK. This CDR3 contains 16 residues. Trimming cost V 5 bases and J 1 base; bases outside gene matches: 8. The DNA of the CDR3 is TGTGCCAGCAGCGTTGTAAACAGGGGGCTCCAAGAGACCCAGTACTTC. Amino acids: CASSVVNRGLQETQYF.

The chain combines TRBV6-6 with TRBJ2-3; 9 nucleotides align to TRBD1. The CDR3 is 16 amino acids. Germline V lookup: CDR1 MNHNY, CDR2 SVGAGI (reference sequence). Losses at the gene ends were 4 bases for V and 2 bases for J; bases not matched to a gene: 7. This CDR3 is CASSWVHRGHTDTQYF. The CDR3 DNA is TGTGCCAGCAGTTGGGTCCACAGGGGGCACACAGATACGCAGTATTTT.

The sample holds one count of this clone. The chain has TRBV27 and TRBJ1-2; D not certain. CDR1 and CDR2 from the germline V gene are MNHEY and SMNVEV (reference sequence). This CDR3 contains 13 residues. V was cut by 5 bases and J by 6 bases, with 13 bases left in between. CDR3 DNA: TGTGCCAGCAGTACGATCTTACGAGATGGCTACACCTTC. Its protein is CASSTILRDGYTF.